The sequence of this T cell receptor (beta chain) was determined in a study of neurological immune-mediated disorders. V shed 2 bases and J 1 base; nucleotides not matched to a gene: 7. Germline V gives CDR1 SGHTA, CDR2 FQGNSA. CDR3 length equals 16 residues. TCRdb called the 5' RACE reads again in MiXCR, with one record for every CDR3 protein. Here the sample spans 65,000 to 90,000 distinct CDR3 sequences, 3.2% being singletons. General study findings and limits: According to phylogenetic grouping, one related-CDR3 cluster, a possible signature, contained the repertoires of 18 of 34 multiple sclerosis patients. The greatest TCR clonal expansion occurred in HTLV-1-associated myelopathy and the least in multiple sclerosis, which fell below healthy controls.

At least ten counts were recorded for this clonotype. Its antigen is not known. This clonotype was obtained from a woman in her 50s with multiple sclerosis. The sequenced material came from PBMCs. The chain uses TRBV7-2 and TRBJ1-1, with TRBD1 matching over 7 bases. This CDR3 reads CASSLSFQGGNTEAFF. The CDR3 DNA sequence: TGTGCCAGCAGCTTATCCTTCCAGGGGGGGAACACTGAAGCTTTCTTT.